Listed below are T cell receptor beta chains from one sample, sequenced in a study of T cell repertoires in cytomegalovirus infection. Their antigen targets remain unknown. MiXCR was run by TCRdb on the reads, yielding one entry per CDR3 protein. The repertoire consists of more than 95,000 distinct CDR3 sequences, with approximately 30% occurring once and the leading ten covering approximately 50%. The sequenced sample was CD8+ T cells from cultured PBMCs, obtained from culture after CMV antigen stimulation. These receptors originate from a human donor in good health (CMV status not recorded). Some clones in this sample may be carry-over from other donors' samples. Each CDR3 is given with its conserved first and last residue. Each record gives: D gene, J gene, clone size, V gene, CDR3 protein, CDR3 DNA. The D gene is left open where the match is weak. Clone size is not always given. Where it is, it says once, few, many or a class for expanded clones.

TRBD1 | TRBJ2-7 | NA | TRBV7-6 | CASSAGDRGLYRSYEQYF | TGTGCCAGCAGCGCCGGGGACAGGGGACTCTACCGGTCCTACGAGCAGTACTTC
NA | TRBJ2-1 | few | TRBV14 | CASSRWNEQFF | TGTGCCAGCAGTAGGTGGAATGAGCAGTTCTTC
TRBD2 | TRBJ2-1 | NA | TRBV12-3/TRBV12-4 | CASRGTSGGVTNEQFF | TGTGCCAGCAGGGGGACTAGCGGGGGGGTAACCAATGAGCAGTTCTTC
TRBD1 | TRBJ2-1 | NA | TRBV4-2 | CASSQDPDRGPYNEQFF | TGTGCCAGCAGCCAGGACCCTGACAGGGGGCCTTACAATGAGCAGTTCTTC
TRBD2 | TRBJ2-3 | few | TRBV5-4 | CASSPQGLAGTSTDTQYF | TGTGCCAGCAGCCCCCAGGGACTAGCGGGGACTAGCACAGATACGCAGTATTTT
NA | TRBJ1-2 | many | TRBV6-2/TRBV6-3 | CASSTGMEYGYTF | TGTGCCAGCAGTACCGGGATGGAGTATGGCTACACCTTC
TRBD1 | TRBJ2-7 | few | TRBV7-9 | CASTPQGQVREQYF | TGTGCCAGCACCCCTCAGGGACAGGTCCGCGAGCAGTACTTC
TRBD1 | TRBJ1-5 | many | TRBV19 | CASSRGPAGGSNQPQHF | TGTGCCAGTAGCAGGGGGCCCGCTGGCGGTAGCAATCAGCCCCAGCATTTT
TRBD2 | TRBJ2-1 | many | TRBV7-6 | CASSSSGGPYNEQFF | TGTGCCAGCAGCTCTAGCGGGGGACCCTACAATGAGCAGTTCTTC
NA | TRBJ2-5 | NA | TRBV7-6 | CASSFLGTGQETQYF | TGTGCCAGCAGCTTTCTCGGGACGGGACAAGAGACCCAGTACTTC
NA | TRBJ1-3 | few | TRBV6-5 | CASSYSADGGNTIYF | TGTGCCAGCAGTTACTCGGCGGACGGTGGTAACACCATATATTTT
NA | TRBJ2-7 | NA | TRBV11-1 | CASSLAARGVYEQYF | TGTGCCAGCAGCTTAGCGGCTCGGGGCGTCTACGAGCAGTACTTC
NA | TRBJ2-7 | NA | TRBV10-3 | CAISESPGNEQYF | TGTGCCATCAGTGAGTCGCCGGGGAACGAGCAGTACTTC
NA | TRBJ1-6 | NA | TRBV6-1 | CASRPRQLYNSPLHF | TGTGCCAGCAGACCCCGACAGTTATATAATTCACCCCTCCACTTT
TRBD1 | TRBJ1-1 | NA | TRBV6-2/TRBV6-3 | CASREDRANTEAFF | TGTGCCAGCAGAGAAGACAGGGCGAACACTGAAGCTTTCTTT
TRBD1 | TRBJ2-7 | few | TRBV12-3/TRBV12-4 | CASSLIQGALEQYF | TGTGCCAGCAGTTTGATTCAGGGGGCCCTCGAGCAGTACTTC
NA | TRBJ1-2 | many | TRBV28 | CASRSSKTSGYGYTF | TGTGCCAGCCGGTCGTCTAAGACTAGTGGCTATGGCTACACCTTC
NA | TRBJ2-2 | many | TRBV27 | CASSLSLAGELFF | TGTGCCAGCAGTTTATCCCTGGCCGGGGAGCTGTTTTTT
TRBD1 | TRBJ1-4 | few | TRBV27 | CATSQSRGPGATNEKLFF | TGTGCCACCTCTCAGTCGAGGGGGCCAGGTGCAACTAATGAAAAACTGTTTTTT
NA | TRBJ1-4 | NA | TRBV28 | CASSSDAGGEKLFF | TGTGCCAGCAGTTCGGACGCCGGGGGGGAAAAACTGTTTTTT
TRBD2 | TRBJ2-1 | few | TRBV6-2/TRBV6-3 | CASSATSGGSYNEQFF | TGTGCCAGCAGCGCCACTAGCGGGGGCTCCTACAATGAGCAGTTCTTC
TRBD2 | TRBJ2-3 | NA | TRBV29-1 | CSDLLAGGREDTQYF | TGCAGCGACCTACTAGCGGGGGGGCGGGAGGATACGCAGTATTTT
NA | TRBJ2-7 | few | TRBV20-1 | CSARMGPAGSYEQYF | TGCAGTGCTAGAATGGGGCCGGCGGGATCCTACGAGCAGTACTTC
TRBD1 | TRBJ1-2 | few | TRBV7-9 | CASSLVGRGHGYTF | TGTGCCAGCAGCTTAGTGGGCAGGGGGCATGGCTACACCTTC
NA | TRBJ2-7 | NA | TRBV7-4 | CASSPQPDPYEQYF | TGTGCCAGCAGCCCTCAACCGGATCCCTACGAGCAGTACTTC
NA | TRBJ2-3 | NA | TRBV7-6 | CASSDLTKTGADTQYF | TGTGCTAGCAGCGACTTGACCAAGACGGGCGCAGATACGCAGTATTTT
TRBD2 | TRBJ2-1 | few | TRBV12-3/TRBV12-4 | CASAPAGGPNEQFF | TGTGCCAGCGCTCCAGCGGGGGGGCCCAATGAGCAGTTCTTC
NA | TRBJ2-1 | few | TRBV7-9 | CASSLPAGSYNEQFF | TGTGCCAGCAGCTTACCCGCGGGGTCCTACAATGAGCAGTTCTTC
TRBD1 | TRBJ1-1 | few | TRBV5-1 | CASSLGDRGNTEAFF | TGCGCCAGCAGCTTGGGGGACAGGGGGAACACTGAAGCTTTCTTT
NA | TRBJ1-1 | few | TRBV19 | CASSMSEGWDTEAFF | TGTGCCAGTAGCATGTCTGAGGGCTGGGACACTGAAGCTTTCTTT
TRBD1 | TRBJ2-5 | many | TRBV4-1 | CASSHQGQLIETQYF | TGCGCCAGCAGCCACCAGGGACAGCTAATAGAGACCCAGTACTTC
NA | TRBJ1-1 | NA | TRBV18 | CASSPLSFTWEGTWLMGTEAFF | TGTGCCAGCTCACCACTTTCTTTCACCTGGGAGGGGACGTGGCTGATGGGCACTGAAGCTTTCTTT
TRBD1 | TRBJ2-7 | many | TRBV5-4 | CASSSGQGYEQYF | TGTGCCAGCAGTTCCGGACAGGGGTACGAGCAGTACTTC
NA | TRBJ1-1 | NA | TRBV29-1 | CSVVKLDSTLNTEAFF | TGCAGCGTTGTGAAATTAGACAGCACCCTGAACACTGAAGCTTTCTTT
TRBD1 | TRBJ1-6 | NA | TRBV7-8 | CASSLPVPRGQANSPLHF | TGTGCCAGCAGCCTGCCAGTTCCCAGGGGACAGGCCAATTCACCCCTCCACTTT
NA | TRBJ2-3 | NA | TRBV7-2 | CASSLRTARDTQYF | TGTGCCAGCAGCCTCAGGACAGCGAGAGATACGCAGTATTTT
NA | TRBJ1-4 | many | TRBV7-6 | CASSLGHGDEKLFF | TGTGCCAGCAGCTTAGGACACGGGGATGAAAAACTGTTTTTT